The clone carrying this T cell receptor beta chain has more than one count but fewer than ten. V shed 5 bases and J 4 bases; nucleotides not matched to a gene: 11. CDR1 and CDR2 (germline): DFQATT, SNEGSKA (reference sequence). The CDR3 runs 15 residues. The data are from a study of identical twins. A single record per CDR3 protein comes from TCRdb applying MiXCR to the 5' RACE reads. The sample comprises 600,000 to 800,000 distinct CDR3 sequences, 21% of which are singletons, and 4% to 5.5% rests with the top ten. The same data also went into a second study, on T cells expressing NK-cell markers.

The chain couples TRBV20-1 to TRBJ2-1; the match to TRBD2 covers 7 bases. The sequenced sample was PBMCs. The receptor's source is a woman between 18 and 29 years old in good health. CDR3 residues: CSASFRTSGYNEQFF. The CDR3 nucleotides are TGCAGTGCTTCCTTCCGGACTAGTGGGTACAATGAGCAGTTCTTC.